The 20 T cell receptor beta chains listed next were all sequenced from one sample in a study of beta chain features in type 1 diabetes listed by TCRdb under 2018. Receptor libraries were prepared by the immunoSEQ multiplex PCR assay. The High Capacity cDNA Reverse Transcription Kit was used to reverse transcribe all of the isolated RNA, meaning that expressed TCRB transcripts were what got sequenced. TCRdb obtained this table from immuneACCESS and retained in-frame rearrangements with V and J assigned. These tables miss some clones; where compared with another copy, unresolved V genes account for less than half of the shortfall, and the remainder is unexplained. This sample has hundreds of thousands of clones in its table, and roughly an eighth of those were observed once. The top ten constitute approximately 0.05% of the sample. Sequencing was carried out using naive CD4+ T cells from blood. The sample's cell subset or site, from its label and the paper: true naive CD4+ T cells. All receptors derive from a young woman in good health.

The J gene is TRBJ2-1, the V gene TRBV19; possibly TRBD1 for D (6 bases). Trimming left V 7 bases short and J 6 bases short, with 16 bases between. The CDR3 extends over 14 amino acids. In germline, CDR1 is LNHDA, CDR2 SQIVND (reference sequence). The CDR3 DNA sequence: TGTGCCAGTACCCTACGGGACATAGGCAATGAGCAGTTCTTC. As protein: CASTLRDIGNEQFF.

This clone was found a few times. The chain carries TRBV7-9 and TRBJ2-5; 7 positions agree with TRBD1. Germline V gives CDR1 SEHNR, CDR2 FQNEAQ (reference sequence). CDR3 length equals 14 residues. With V trimmed by 4 bases and J by 5 bases, 7 bases remained unmatched. CDR3 sequence (DNA): TGTGCCAGCAGCTCCCGACAGGGAAGGGAGACCCAGTACTTC. Translating gives CASSSRQGRETQYF.

This clone has only a few counts. The gene calls are TRBV27 and TRBJ1-6; possible D gene TRBD1, 6 bases. Trimming stripped 5 bases from V and 6 bases from J, with 11 bases between. CDR1 and CDR2 from the germline V gene are MNHEY and SMNVEV (reference sequence). There are 14 residues in the CDR3. The CDR3 nucleotides read TGTGCCAGCAGTGGGGGGCTTGTTAATTCACCCCTCCACTTT. It codes for CASSGGLVNSPLHF.

This clone has just a few counts. The CDR3: CASTPIRGANQPQHF. CDR3 bases: TGTGCCAGCACCCCGATTAGGGGAGCCAATCAGCCCCAGCATTTT. The chain has TRBV28 and TRBJ1-5; D might be TRBD1 (5 bases). CDR3 length equals 15 residues. Germline V CDR1 and CDR2: MDHEN, SYDVKM. Trimming pared 7 bases from V and 3 bases from J, leaving 16 bases between.

The V call is TRBV30, the J call TRBJ2-7, with 8 bases aligning to TRBD1. Germline CDR1 reads GTSNPN; CDR2 reads SVGIG (reference sequence). V lost 2 bases to trimming and J lost 1 base; unmatched junction nucleotides: 7. This CDR3 has 15 amino acids. CDR3 coding DNA: TGTGCCTGGAGTTCCGGACAGGGTAATTCCTACGAGCAGTACTTC. It codes for CAWSSGQGNSYEQYF.

This clone was seen once. The rearrangement uses TRBV5-1 and TRBJ2-5; weak D call: TRBD1 (6 bases). Germline V gene sequence: CDR1 SGHRS, CDR2 YFSETQ. This CDR3 has 15 residues. Trimming removed 2 bases from V and 1 base from J, with 12 bases in between. The CDR3 nucleotides read TGCGCCAGCAGCTTATTACAGGGCGCCCAAGAGACCCAGTACTTC. This codes for CASSLLQGAQETQYF.

The V and J genes are TRBV30 and TRBJ2-2; TRBD1 is a possible D gene (6 bases). V was trimmed by 4 bases and J by 2 bases, leaving 17 bases between them. CDR3 length: 16 amino acids. Germline CDR1 is GTSNPN and CDR2 is SVGIG (reference sequence). The CDR3 DNA reads as TGTGCCTGGACCGGACAGACAACCTTAAACACCGGGGAGCTGTTTTTT. As protein: CAWTGQTTLNTGELFF.

In its sample, this clone was seen a few times. The rearrangement links TRBV15 to TRBJ2-1; D is ambiguous. Looked up from germline, CDR1 is LNHNV and CDR2 is YYDKDF (reference sequence). V gave up 5 bases and J gave up 7 bases, with 9 bases separating them. This CDR3 has 12 residues. The CDR3 is CATSSGLNEQFF. The CDR3 nucleotides read TGTGCCACCAGCTCGGGCCTTAATGAGCAGTTCTTC.

This clone was seen a handful of times. The gene calls are TRBV11-2 and TRBJ1-1; D not resolved. Germline V lookup: CDR1 SGHAT, CDR2 FQNNGV. CDR3 length: 14 amino acids. Trimming left V 6 bases short and J 5 bases short, with 16 bases between. Here the CDR3 DNA reads TGTGCCAGCAGACCCCCCGGGCGGAGGACTGAAGCTTTCTTT. The encoded protein is CASRPPGRRTEAFF.

The chain recombines TRBV7-2 with TRBJ2-7; D not certain. The V end was cut by 2 bases, the J end by 2 bases, with 10 bases between. This CDR3 region has 14 residues. Looked up from germline, CDR1 is SGHTA and CDR2 is FQGNSA. CDR3 bases: TGTGCCAGCAGCTTAAAAATCGGTACCTACGAGCAGTACTTC. Its translation: CASSLKIGTYEQYF.

This clone was seen only a few times. The chain links TRBV19 to TRBJ2-3, with D tentatively TRBD1 (5 bases). The germline CDR1 and CDR2 sequences are LNHDA and SQIVND (reference sequence). This CDR3 has 13 residues. V lost 5 bases and J lost 6, with 12 bases in between. CDR3 DNA sequence: TGTGCCAGTAGTCCACAGGACCGGGATACGCAGTATTTT. Translated: CASSPQDRDTQYF.

The sample holds a few counts of this clone. This rearrangement joins TRBV4-1 to TRBJ2-4; D unresolved. Germline V gene lookup returns CDR1 MGHRA and CDR2 YSYEKL. This CDR3 comprises 15 residues. Trimming took 2 bases from V and 0 from J, leaving 8 bases between them. DNA for the CDR3: TGCGCCAGCAGCCAAATCCTAGTAGCCAAAAACATTCAGTACTTC. Amino acid sequence: CASSQILVAKNIQYF.

The chain links TRBV4-3 to TRBJ2-1; D is uncertain. Germline V gene data show CDR1 as LGHNA and CDR2 as YSLEER. Trimming shortened V by 0 bases and J by 6 bases, and 15 bases separated the two germline ends. The CDR3 has 16 amino acids. The CDR3 here is CASSQDRARLGNEQFF. In DNA form, the CDR3 reads TGCGCCAGCAGCCAAGATCGGGCTAGGCTTGGCAATGAGCAGTTCTTC.

This clone was recorded many times. The DNA for the CDR3 is TGTGCCAGCAGTGAGCCAGGGGGCCTTGACATTCAGTACTTC. It specifies CASSEPGGLDIQYF. The chain uses TRBV25-1 and TRBJ2-4; TRBD1 aligns across 8 bases. In germline, CDR1 is MGHDK, CDR2 SYGVNS. The V gene end was trimmed by 3 bases and the J gene end by 8 bases; junction bases not matched to a gene: 6. CDR3 length: 14 amino acids.

V is TRBV5-1 and J is TRBJ2-1; no clear D. CDR1 SGHRS and CDR2 YFSETQ come from the germline V gene. This CDR3 is 13 amino acids long. Between the trimmed V and J ends, which lost 1 base and 6 bases, there was a span of 8 bases. CDR3 coding DNA: TGCGCCAGCAGCTTGTTGGGCCCCAATGAGCAGTTCTTC. This sequence encodes CASSLLGPNEQFF.

This clone was seen a few times. This chain connects TRBV7-9 to TRBJ1-4; a possible D gene is TRBD1 (6 bases). This CDR3 is 13 amino acids long. In germline, CDR1 is SEHNR, CDR2 FQNEAQ (reference sequence). Trimming removed 4 bases from V and 8 bases from J, with 11 bases in between. The CDR3, as DNA: TGTGCCAGCAGCTCCCAGGGGCGGGAAAAACTGTTTTTT. This codes for CASSSQGREKLFF. Drawing the rest from reference TRBV7-9 and TRBJ1-4, the complete variable domain is DTGVSQNPRHKITKRGQNVTFRCDPISEHNRLYWYRQTLGQGPEFLTYFQNEAQLEKSRLLSDRFSAERPKGSFSTLEIQRTEQGDSAMYLCASSSQGREKLFFGSGTQLSVL.

The chain joins TRBV29-1 to TRBJ1-3; 7 bases are a match to TRBD1. Trimming cost V 5 bases and J 4 bases; bases outside gene matches: 5. Per germline, CDR1 SQVTM and CDR2 ANQGSEA. The CDR3 sequence is 13 residues long. This CDR3 reads CSVQTGAGNTIYF. CDR3 coding DNA: TGCAGCGTTCAAACAGGGGCGGGAAACACCATATATTTT. The full variable domain, completed using reference TRBV29-1 and TRBJ1-3, is SAVISQKPSRDICQRGTSLTIQCQVDSQVTMMFWYRQQPGQSLTLIATANQGSEATYESGFVIDKFPISRPNLTFSTLTVSNMSPEDSSIYLCSVQTGAGNTIYFGEGSWLTVV.

The CDR3 DNA is TGTGCCAGCAGCTTGACCGGGACGGGCACCGGGGAGCTGTTTTTT. This sequence encodes CASSLTGTGTGELFF. The chain recombines TRBV5-6 with TRBJ2-2, with D possibly called TRBD1 or TRBD2 (5 bases each). CDR1 SGHDT and CDR2 YYEEEE come from the germline V gene. Trimming took 1 base from V and 4 from J, leaving 11 bases between them. The CDR3 has 15 residues. The whole variable domain, remainder taken from reference TRBV5-6 and TRBJ2-2, is DAGVTQSPTHLIKTRGQQVTLRCSPKSGHDTVSWYQQALGQGPQFIFQYYEEEERQRGNFPDRFSGHQFPNYSSELNVNALLLGDSALYLCASSLTGTGTGELFFGEGSRLTVL.

The rearrangement joins TRBV15 to TRBJ1-6; perhaps TRBD1 as D (5 bases). V lost 1 base and J lost 9, with 13 bases in between. Looked up from germline, CDR1 is LNHNV and CDR2 is YYDKDF (reference sequence). This CDR3 is built from 15 residues. CDR3 region: CATSRVGSGVSPLHF. The CDR3 nucleotides are TGTGCCACCAGCAGAGTGGGTTCGGGGGTTTCACCCCTCCACTTT.

This clone was counted only a few times. V and J are TRBV18 and TRBJ1-6; 10 positions agree with TRBD1. The germline V gene has CDR1 KGHSH and CDR2 LQKENI. This CDR3 is 14 amino acids long. V lost 4 bases and J lost 7; bases outside the gene matches: 1. The CDR3 nucleotides read TGTGCCAGCTCACTGGGACAGGGGAATTCACCCCTCCACTTT. This sequence encodes CASSLGQGNSPLHF. Based on the CDR3 plus reference TRBV18 and TRBJ1-6, the full variable domain is NAGVMQNPRHLVRRRGQEARLRCSPMKGHSHVYWYRQLPEEGLKFMVYLQKENIIDESGMPKERFSAEFPKEGPSILRIQQVVRGDSAAYFCASSLGQGNSPLHFGNGTRLTVT.